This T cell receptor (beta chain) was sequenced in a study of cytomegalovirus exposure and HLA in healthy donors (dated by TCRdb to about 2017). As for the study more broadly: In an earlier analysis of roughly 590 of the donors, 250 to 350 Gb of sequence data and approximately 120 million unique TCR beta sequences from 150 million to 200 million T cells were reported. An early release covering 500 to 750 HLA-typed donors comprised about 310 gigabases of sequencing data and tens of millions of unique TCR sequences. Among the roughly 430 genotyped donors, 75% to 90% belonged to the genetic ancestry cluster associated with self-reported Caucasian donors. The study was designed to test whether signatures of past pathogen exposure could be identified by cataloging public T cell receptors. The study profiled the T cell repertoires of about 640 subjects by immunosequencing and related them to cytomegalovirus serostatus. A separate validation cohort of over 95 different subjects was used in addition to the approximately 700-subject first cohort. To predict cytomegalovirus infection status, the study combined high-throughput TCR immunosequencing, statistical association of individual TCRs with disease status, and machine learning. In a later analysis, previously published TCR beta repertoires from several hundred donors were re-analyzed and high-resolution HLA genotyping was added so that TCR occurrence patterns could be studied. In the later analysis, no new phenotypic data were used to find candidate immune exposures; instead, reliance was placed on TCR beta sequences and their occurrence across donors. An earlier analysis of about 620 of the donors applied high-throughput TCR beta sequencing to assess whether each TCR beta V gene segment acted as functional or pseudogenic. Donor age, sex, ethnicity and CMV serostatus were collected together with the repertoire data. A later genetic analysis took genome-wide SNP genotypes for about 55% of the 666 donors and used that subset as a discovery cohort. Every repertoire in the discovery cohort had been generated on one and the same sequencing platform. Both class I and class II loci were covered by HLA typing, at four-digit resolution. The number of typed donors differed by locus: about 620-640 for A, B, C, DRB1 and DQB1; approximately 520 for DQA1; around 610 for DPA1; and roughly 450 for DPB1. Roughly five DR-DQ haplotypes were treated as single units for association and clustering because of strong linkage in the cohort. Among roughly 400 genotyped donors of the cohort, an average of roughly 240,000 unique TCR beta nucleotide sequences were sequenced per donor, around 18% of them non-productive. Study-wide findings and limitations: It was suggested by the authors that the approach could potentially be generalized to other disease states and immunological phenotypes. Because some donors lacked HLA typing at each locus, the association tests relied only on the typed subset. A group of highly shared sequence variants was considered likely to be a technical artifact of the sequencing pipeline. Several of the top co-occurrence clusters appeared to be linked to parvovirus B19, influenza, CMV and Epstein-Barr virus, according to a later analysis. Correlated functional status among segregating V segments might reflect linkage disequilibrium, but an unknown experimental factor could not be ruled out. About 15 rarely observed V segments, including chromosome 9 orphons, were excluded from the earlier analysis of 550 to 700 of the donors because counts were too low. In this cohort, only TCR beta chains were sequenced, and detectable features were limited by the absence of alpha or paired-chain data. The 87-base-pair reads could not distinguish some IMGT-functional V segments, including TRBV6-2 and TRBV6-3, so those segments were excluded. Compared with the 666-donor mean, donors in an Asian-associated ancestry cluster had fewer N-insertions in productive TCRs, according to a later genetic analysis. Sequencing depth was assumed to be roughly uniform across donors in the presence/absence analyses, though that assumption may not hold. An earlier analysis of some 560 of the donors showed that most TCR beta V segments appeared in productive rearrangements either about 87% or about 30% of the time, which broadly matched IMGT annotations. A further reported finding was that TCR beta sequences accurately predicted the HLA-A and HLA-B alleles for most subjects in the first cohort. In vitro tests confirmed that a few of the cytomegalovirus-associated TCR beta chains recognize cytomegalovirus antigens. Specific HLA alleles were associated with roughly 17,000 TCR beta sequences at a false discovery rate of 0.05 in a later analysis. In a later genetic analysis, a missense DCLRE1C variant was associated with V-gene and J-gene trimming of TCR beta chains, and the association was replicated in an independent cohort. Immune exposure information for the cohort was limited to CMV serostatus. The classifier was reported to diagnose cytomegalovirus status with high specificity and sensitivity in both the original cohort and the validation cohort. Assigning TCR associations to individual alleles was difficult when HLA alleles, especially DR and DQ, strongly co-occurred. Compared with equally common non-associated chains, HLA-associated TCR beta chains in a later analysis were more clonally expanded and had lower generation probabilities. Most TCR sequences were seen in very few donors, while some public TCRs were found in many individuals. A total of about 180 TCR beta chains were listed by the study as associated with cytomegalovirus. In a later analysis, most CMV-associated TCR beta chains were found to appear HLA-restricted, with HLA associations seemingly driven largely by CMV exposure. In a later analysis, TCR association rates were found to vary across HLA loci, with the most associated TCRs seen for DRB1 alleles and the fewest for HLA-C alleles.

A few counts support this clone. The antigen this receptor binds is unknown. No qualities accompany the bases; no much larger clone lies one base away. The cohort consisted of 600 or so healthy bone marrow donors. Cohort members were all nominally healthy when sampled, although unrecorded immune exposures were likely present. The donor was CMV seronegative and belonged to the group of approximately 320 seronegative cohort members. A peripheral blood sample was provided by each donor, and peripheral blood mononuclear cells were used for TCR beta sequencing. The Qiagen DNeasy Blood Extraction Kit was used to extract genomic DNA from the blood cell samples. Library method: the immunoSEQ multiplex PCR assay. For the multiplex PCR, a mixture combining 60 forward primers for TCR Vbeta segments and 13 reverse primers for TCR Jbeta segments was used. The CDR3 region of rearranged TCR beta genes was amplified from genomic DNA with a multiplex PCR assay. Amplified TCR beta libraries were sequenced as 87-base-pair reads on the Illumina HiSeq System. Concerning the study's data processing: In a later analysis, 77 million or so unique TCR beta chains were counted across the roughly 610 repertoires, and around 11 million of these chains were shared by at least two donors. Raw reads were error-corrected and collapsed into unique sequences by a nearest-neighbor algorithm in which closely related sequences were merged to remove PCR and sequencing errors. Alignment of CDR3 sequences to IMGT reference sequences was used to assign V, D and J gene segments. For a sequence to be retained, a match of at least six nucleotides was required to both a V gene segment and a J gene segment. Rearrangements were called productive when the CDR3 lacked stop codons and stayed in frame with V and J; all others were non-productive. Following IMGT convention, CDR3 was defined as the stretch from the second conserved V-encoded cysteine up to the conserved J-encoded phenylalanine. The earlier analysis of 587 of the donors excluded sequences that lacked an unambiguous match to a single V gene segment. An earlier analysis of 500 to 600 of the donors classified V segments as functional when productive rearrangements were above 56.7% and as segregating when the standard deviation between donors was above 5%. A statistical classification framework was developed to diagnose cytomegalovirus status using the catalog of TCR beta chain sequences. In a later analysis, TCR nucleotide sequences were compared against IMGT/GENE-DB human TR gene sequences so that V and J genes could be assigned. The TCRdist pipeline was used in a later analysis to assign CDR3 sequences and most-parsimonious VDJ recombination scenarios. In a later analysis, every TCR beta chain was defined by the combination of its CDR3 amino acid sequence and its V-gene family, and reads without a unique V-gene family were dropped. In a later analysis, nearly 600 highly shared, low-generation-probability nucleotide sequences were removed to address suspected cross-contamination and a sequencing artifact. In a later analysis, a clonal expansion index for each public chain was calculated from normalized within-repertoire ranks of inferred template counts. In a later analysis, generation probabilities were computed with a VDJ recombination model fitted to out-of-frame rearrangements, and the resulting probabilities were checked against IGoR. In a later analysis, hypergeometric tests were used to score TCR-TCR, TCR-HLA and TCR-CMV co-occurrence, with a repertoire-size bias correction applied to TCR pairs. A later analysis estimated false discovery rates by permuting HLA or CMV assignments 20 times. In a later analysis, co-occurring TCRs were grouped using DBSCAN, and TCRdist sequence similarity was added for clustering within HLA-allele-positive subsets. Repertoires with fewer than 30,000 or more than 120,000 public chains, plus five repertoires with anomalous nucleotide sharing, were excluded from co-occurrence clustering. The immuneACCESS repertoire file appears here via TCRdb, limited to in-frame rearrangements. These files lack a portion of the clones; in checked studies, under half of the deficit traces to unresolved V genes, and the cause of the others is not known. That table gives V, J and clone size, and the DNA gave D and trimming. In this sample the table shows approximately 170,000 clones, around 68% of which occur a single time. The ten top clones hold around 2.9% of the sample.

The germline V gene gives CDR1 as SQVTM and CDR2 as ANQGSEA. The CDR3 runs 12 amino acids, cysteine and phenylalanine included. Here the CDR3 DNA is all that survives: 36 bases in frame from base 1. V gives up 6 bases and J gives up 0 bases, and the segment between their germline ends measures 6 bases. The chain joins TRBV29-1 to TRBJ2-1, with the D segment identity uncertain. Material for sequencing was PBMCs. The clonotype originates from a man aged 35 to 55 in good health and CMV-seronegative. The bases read TGCAGCGTGAGGAGCTCCTACAATGAGCAGTTCTTC. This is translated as CSVRSSYNEQFF.